These T cell receptor beta chains were read from a single sample in a study of identical twins. One entry per CDR3 protein results from TCRdb running MiXCR on the 5' RACE reads. The sample has 750,000 to 950,000 distinct CDR3 sequences, 9% to 15% seen once. The data also belong to a second study, concerning yellow fever vaccine responses in identical twins.

The sample was PBMCs. The receptors were gathered from a woman between 18 and 30 years old in good health. Both conserved end residues are trimmed from each CDR3. For some rows the clone size is stated as once, few or many, or as a class when expanded; others skip it.

v_gene: TRBV5-1
abundance: -
len: 14
CDR3aa: ASNAAGGTSTDTQY

v_gene: TRBV12-3/TRBV12-4
abundance: many
len: 13
CDR3aa: ASSPTGGGTDTQY

v_gene: TRBV3-1
abundance: few
len: 16
CDR3aa: ASSQDRAGRRLTDTQY

v_gene: TRBV6-1
abundance: -
len: 12
CDR3aa: ASTKGDENTEAF

v_gene: TRBV6-5
abundance: -
len: 13
CDR3aa: ASSYNLQKYTEQF

v_gene: TRBV24-1
abundance: -
len: 13
CDR3aa: ATQRSGSGTGELF

v_gene: TRBV4-1
abundance: -
len: 13
CDR3aa: ASSQGHSLEETQY

v_gene: TRBV24-1
abundance: -
len: 13
CDR3aa: ATSDGRGLPDTQY

v_gene: TRBV2
abundance: -
len: 13
CDR3aa: ASKQEGGPSYEQY

v_gene: TRBV2
abundance: few
len: 11
CDR3aa: ASKTSGGDEQF

v_gene: TRBV7-2
abundance: many
len: 11
CDR3aa: ASSLKGDTEAF

v_gene: TRBV7-6
abundance: few
len: 15
CDR3aa: ASSLGAFGGTSYEQY

v_gene: TRBV5-1
abundance: few
len: 13
CDR3aa: ASSFASGDNSPLH

v_gene: TRBV9
abundance: -
len: 13
CDR3aa: ASSVGWRSTDTQY

v_gene: TRBV6-5
abundance: few
len: 17
CDR3aa: ASSSAQLAGGFSTDTQY

v_gene: TRBV25-1
abundance: few
len: 14
CDR3aa: ASSHQQGTNTGELF

v_gene: TRBV5-1
abundance: many
len: 11
CDR3aa: ASSPKIHNEQF

v_gene: TRBV4-1
abundance: -
len: 14
CDR3aa: ASSQEWVSSYNEQF

v_gene: TRBV23-1
abundance: few
len: 12
CDR3aa: ASTIAGDGETQY

v_gene: TRBV5-5
abundance: few
len: 14
CDR3aa: ASSLVDLGGNSPLH

v_gene: TRBV5-1
abundance: few
len: 12
CDR3aa: ASRRQGALAEAF

v_gene: TRBV3-1
abundance: -
len: 14
CDR3aa: ASSHGGGRAGNEQF

v_gene: TRBV2
abundance: -
len: 11
CDR3aa: ASGGTQGDTQY

v_gene: TRBV5-1
abundance: many
len: 14
CDR3aa: ASSVKWLAGTDTQY

v_gene: TRBV20-1
abundance: few
len: 12
CDR3aa: SASTDISNQPQH

v_gene: TRBV12-3/TRBV12-4
abundance: few
len: 11
CDR3aa: ASSLGVSGELF

v_gene: TRBV28
abundance: -
len: 13
CDR3aa: ASSPGQVVSYEQY

v_gene: TRBV28
abundance: -
len: 12
CDR3aa: ASSATSGMVTQY

v_gene: TRBV6-6
abundance: -
len: 11
CDR3aa: ASSLLRDNEQF

v_gene: TRBV6-1
abundance: -
len: 12
CDR3aa: ASSNRGRREKLF

v_gene: TRBV7-8
abundance: few
len: 10
CDR3aa: ASSPLTRGLY

v_gene: TRBV29-1
abundance: -
len: 13
CDR3aa: SVDPRTGEIDEQF

v_gene: TRBV28
abundance: few
len: 10
CDR3aa: ASRKMADTQY

v_gene: TRBV10-3
abundance: -
len: 13
CDR3aa: AIRRDGTGQPEAF

v_gene: TRBV6-2/TRBV6-3
abundance: -
len: 14
CDR3aa: ASSYSPGQTNEKLF

v_gene: TRBV24-1
abundance: few
len: 11
CDR3aa: ATSDYRTDEQF

v_gene: TRBV2
abundance: -
len: 11
CDR3aa: ASSETVRDEQF

v_gene: TRBV10-3
abundance: many
len: 14
CDR3aa: AISESASGGYNEQF

v_gene: TRBV3-1
abundance: -
len: 11
CDR3aa: ASSQDQRRDAF

v_gene: TRBV12-3/TRBV12-4
abundance: -
len: 13
CDR3aa: ASTPSTGTGSPLH

v_gene: TRBV20-1
abundance: many
len: 13
CDR3aa: SASLPTLSYNEQF

v_gene: TRBV29-1
abundance: many
len: 9
CDR3aa: SVEGGETQY

v_gene: TRBV18
abundance: many
len: 11
CDR3aa: ASSPSNTGELF

v_gene: TRBV4-2
abundance: many
len: 11
CDR3aa: ASSQEFSREQY

v_gene: TRBV9
abundance: many
len: 13
CDR3aa: ASSVGPGSDSPLH

v_gene: TRBV6-1
abundance: few
len: 14
CDR3aa: ASSRVSGGPGETQY

v_gene: TRBV7-9
abundance: -
len: 11
CDR3aa: ASSLPLPSGYT

v_gene: TRBV12-3/TRBV12-4
abundance: -
len: 13
CDR3aa: ASSLTGGINQPQH

v_gene: TRBV27
abundance: -
len: 11
CDR3aa: ASSWTGGNEQY

v_gene: TRBV10-3
abundance: few
len: 10
CDR3aa: AISEAVYGYT

v_gene: TRBV5-1
abundance: -
len: 15
CDR3aa: ASSSGDRWQPGNIQY

v_gene: TRBV24-1
abundance: -
len: 14
CDR3aa: ATSGAGQGHKETQY

v_gene: TRBV7-2
abundance: few
len: 12
CDR3aa: ASSLTTAPGELF

v_gene: TRBV3-1
abundance: many
len: 14
CDR3aa: ASSPRDRANTGELF

v_gene: TRBV2
abundance: many
len: 11
CDR3aa: ASSRQGADTQY